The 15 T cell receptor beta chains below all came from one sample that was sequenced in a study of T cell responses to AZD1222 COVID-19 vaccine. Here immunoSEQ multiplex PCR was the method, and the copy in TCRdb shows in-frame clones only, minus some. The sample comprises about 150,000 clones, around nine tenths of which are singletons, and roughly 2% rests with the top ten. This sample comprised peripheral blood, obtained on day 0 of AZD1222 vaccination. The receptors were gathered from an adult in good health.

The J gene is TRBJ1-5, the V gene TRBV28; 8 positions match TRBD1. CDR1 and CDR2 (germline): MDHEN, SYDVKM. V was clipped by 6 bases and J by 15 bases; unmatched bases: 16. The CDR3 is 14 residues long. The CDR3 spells CASRGTGPIGTWHF. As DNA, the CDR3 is TGTGCCAGCAGAGGGACAGGACCCATTGGGACTTGGCATTTT. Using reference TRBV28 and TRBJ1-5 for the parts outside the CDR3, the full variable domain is DVKVTQSSRYLVKRTGEKVFLECVQDMDHENMFWYRQDPGLGLRLIYFSYDVKMKEKGDIPEGYSVSREKKERFSLILESASTNQTSMYLCASRGTGPIGTWHFGDGTRLSIL.

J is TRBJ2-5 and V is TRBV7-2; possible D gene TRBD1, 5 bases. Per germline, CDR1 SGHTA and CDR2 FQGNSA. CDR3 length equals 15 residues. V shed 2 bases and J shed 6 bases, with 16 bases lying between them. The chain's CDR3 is CASSLSPVAGKTQYF. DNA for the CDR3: TGTGCCAGCAGCTTATCCCCGGTGGCAGGGAAGACCCAGTACTTC.

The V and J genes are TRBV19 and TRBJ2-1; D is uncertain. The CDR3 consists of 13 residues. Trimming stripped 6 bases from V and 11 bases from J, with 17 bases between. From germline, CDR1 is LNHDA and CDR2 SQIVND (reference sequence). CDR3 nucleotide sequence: TGTGCCAGTAGGATGGTCCAGGAAATAAAGCAGTTCTTC. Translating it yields CASRMVQEIKQFF.

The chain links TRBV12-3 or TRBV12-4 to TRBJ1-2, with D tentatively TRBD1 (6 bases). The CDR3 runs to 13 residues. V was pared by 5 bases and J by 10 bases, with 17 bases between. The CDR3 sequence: CASSTQGQMDYTF. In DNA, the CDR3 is TGTGCCAGCAGTACCCAGGGGCAGATGGACTACACCTTC.

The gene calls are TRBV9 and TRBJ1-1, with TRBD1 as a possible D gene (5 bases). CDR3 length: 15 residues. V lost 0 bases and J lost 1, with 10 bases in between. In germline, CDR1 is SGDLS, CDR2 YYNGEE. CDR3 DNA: TGTGCCAGCAGCGTAGGAGTCGGGGGGAACACTGAAGCTTTCTTT. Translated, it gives CASSVGVGGNTEAFF.

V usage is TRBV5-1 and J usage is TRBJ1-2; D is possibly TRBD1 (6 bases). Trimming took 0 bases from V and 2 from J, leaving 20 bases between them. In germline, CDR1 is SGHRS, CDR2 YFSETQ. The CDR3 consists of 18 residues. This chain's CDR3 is CASSLGSDWGAQNYGYTF. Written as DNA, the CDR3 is TGCGCCAGCAGCTTGGGAAGTGACTGGGGGGCGCAGAACTATGGCTACACCTTC.

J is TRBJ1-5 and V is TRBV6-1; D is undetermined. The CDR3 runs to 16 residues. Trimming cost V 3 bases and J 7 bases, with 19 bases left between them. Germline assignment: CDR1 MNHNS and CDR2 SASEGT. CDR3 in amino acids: CASSETTPAGAQPQHF. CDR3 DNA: TGTGCCAGCAGTGAGACGACACCCGCGGGTGCCCAGCCCCAGCATTTT.

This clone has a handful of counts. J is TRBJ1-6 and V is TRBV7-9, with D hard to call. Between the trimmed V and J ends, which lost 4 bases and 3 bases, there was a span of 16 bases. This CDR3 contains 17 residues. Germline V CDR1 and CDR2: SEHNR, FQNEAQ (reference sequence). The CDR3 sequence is CASSSGINSYYNSPLHF. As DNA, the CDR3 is TGTGCCAGCAGCTCAGGTATCAACAGCTACTATAATTCACCCCTCCACTTT.

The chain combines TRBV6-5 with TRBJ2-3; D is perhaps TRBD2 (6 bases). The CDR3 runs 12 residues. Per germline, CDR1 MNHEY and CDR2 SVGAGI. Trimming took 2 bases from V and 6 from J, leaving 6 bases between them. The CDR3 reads CASSYSGDTQYF. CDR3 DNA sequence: TGTGCCAGCAGTTACAGCGGGGATACGCAGTATTTT.

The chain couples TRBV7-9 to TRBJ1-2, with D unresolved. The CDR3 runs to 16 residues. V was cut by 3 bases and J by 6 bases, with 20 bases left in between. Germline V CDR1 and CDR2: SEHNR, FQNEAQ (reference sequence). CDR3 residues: CASSFSSGRARDGYTF. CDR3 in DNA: TGTGCCAGCAGCTTTTCTAGCGGGAGGGCACGTGATGGCTACACCTTC.

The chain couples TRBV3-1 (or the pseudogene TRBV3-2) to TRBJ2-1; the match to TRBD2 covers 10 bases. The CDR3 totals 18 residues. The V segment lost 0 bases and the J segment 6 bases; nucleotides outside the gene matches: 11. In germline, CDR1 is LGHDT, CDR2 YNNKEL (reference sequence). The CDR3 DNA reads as TGTGCCAGCAGCCAAGATCCACTAGCGGGAAACCCCCTCAATGAGCAGTTCTTC. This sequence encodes CASSQDPLAGNPLNEQFF.

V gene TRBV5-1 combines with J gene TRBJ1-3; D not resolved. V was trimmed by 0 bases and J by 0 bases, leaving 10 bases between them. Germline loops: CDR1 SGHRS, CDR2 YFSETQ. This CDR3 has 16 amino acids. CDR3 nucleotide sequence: TGCGCCAGCAGCTTGGCAAGTCCCCTCTCTGGAAACACCATATATTTT. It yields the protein CASSLASPLSGNTIYF.

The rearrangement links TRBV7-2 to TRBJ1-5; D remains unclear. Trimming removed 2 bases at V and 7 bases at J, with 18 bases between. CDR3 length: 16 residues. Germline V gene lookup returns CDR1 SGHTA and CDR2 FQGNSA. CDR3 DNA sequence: TGTGCCAGCAGCTTAAGCTTCTCGGTCCAAGGGCAGCCCCAGCATTTT. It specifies CASSLSFSVQGQPQHF.

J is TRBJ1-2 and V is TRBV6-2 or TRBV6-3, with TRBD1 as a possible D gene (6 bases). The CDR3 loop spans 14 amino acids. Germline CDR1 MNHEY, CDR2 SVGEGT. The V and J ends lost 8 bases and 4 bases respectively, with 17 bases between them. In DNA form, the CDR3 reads TGTGCCAGCGGCCCCCGACAGGAACGCTATGGCTACACCTTC. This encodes CASGPRQERYGYTF.

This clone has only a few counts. CDR3 region: CATSRSGRTAGELFF. The CDR3 DNA is TGTGCCACCAGTAGGTCGGGCAGGACCGCCGGGGAGCTGTTTTTT. The rearrangement links TRBV24-1 to TRBJ2-2; unclear D gene. CDR1 is KGHDR and CDR2 is SFDVKD in the germline V gene. The CDR3 consists of 15 residues. The V and J ends lost 6 bases and 6 bases respectively, with 16 bases between them.